This T cell receptor (beta chain) is drawn from a study of T-cell memory formation after mild COVID-19. This clonotype was seen only a few times. TCRdb reprocessed the 5' RACE reads via MiXCR and lists one record per CDR3 protein. Of 300,000 to 400,000 distinct CDR3 sequences detected, 13% appear once; the ten largest clones hold 20% to 25%. Germline CDR1 reads KGHSH; CDR2 reads LQKENI. The junction had 11 bases not matched to a gene; V was cut back by 0 bases and J by 4 bases. This CDR3 is 17 amino acids long. Sample: PBMCs or a T cell subset sorted from them (not recorded which). The V and J genes are TRBV18 and TRBJ1-2, with TRBD1 matching 7 bases. The clonotype originates from a man younger than 35 who had mild COVID-19 (a few samples of this study predate the infection). Cell type and time point are not known. The CDR3 here is CASSPPPTGRKGYGYTF. The CDR3 DNA reads TGTGCCAGCTCACCACCCCCGACAGGGAGGAAGGGCTATGGCTACACCTTC.